The 25 T cell receptor beta chains given below trace back to one sample, sequenced in a study of CD8 T cells in Susac syndrome. Random hexamers primed reverse transcription of about 0.45 to 1 ug RNA. TCRdb reanalysed the immunoSEQ multiplex PCR reads using MiXCR and keeps one entry per CDR3 protein. The table has 80,000 or so distinct CDR3 sequences, approximately 94% seen once. Sequences were obtained from CD8+ T cells from PBMCs. Every receptor here comes from a human donor with Susac syndrome.

The rearrangement uses TRBV9 and TRBJ1-2; possible D gene TRBD1, 6 bases. Per the germline V gene, CDR1 is SGDLS and CDR2 is YYNGEE. This CDR3 has 16 amino acids. Trimming took off 0 bases at V and 2 bases at J, with 14 bases between the two ends. CDR3 in amino acids: CASSVAGTPLNYGYTF. The DNA of the CDR3 is TGTGCCAGCAGCGTAGCGGGGACACCTTTAAACTATGGCTACACCTTC.

This chain connects TRBV20-1 to TRBJ1-1; TRBD1 might be the D (5 bases). The germline V gene has CDR1 DFQATT and CDR2 SNEGSKA (reference sequence). Trimming stripped 3 bases from V and 3 bases from J, with 11 bases between. The CDR3 runs 13 residues. CDR3 DNA sequence: TGCAGTGCTAGCCCCACAGGATACACTGAAGCTTTCTTT. Amino acid sequence: CSASPTGYTEAFF.

This clonotype was seen only once. V gene TRBV19 combines with J gene TRBJ1-4, with no clear D. Trimming removed 6 bases from V and 0 bases from J, with 5 bases in between. The CDR3 covers 13 residues. Germline CDR1 is LNHDA and CDR2 is SQIVND (reference sequence). The CDR3 sequence: CASRVATNEKLFF. DNA for the CDR3: TGTGCCAGTAGAGTTGCAACTAATGAAAAACTGTTTTTT.

The CDR3 loop reads CASSYGTVNTEAFF. Here the CDR3 DNA reads TGTGCCAGCAGCTACGGGACAGTGAACACTGAAGCTTTCTTT. This rearrangement joins TRBV7-2 to TRBJ1-1, with TRBD1 identical over 7 bases. CDR1 SGHTA and CDR2 FQGNSA come from the germline V gene. This CDR3 is built from 14 residues. V gave up 4 bases and J gave up 0 bases; unmatched junction bases: 2.

V and J are TRBV6-6 and TRBJ1-2, with 7 nucleotides matching TRBD1. The CDR3 runs to 14 residues. The ends lost 7 bases at V and 0 bases at J; junction bases unmatched: 5. CDR1 and CDR2 from the germline V gene are MNHNY and SVGAGI (reference sequence). The CDR3 loop is CASTATGTNYGYTF. In nucleotides, the CDR3 is TGTGCCAGCACTGCGACAGGGACTAACTATGGCTACACCTTC.

The CDR3 loop reads CASSQIGRTDYGYTF. The CDR3 DNA follows: TGTGCCAGCAGCCAAATCGGTAGGACAGACTATGGCTACACCTTC. The chain carries TRBV4-2 and TRBJ1-2; tentative D call: TRBD1 (6 bases). This CDR3 region has 15 residues. Trimming shortened V by 2 bases and J by 3 bases, and 13 bases separated the two germline ends. CDR1 LGHNA and CDR2 YNFKEQ come from the germline V gene.

The V gene is TRBV5-1, the J gene TRBJ2-3, with 8 bases identical to TRBD2. Germline CDR1 SGHRS, CDR2 YFSETQ. The V and J ends lost 2 bases and 5 bases, in that order; junction bases with no gene match: 25. The CDR3 runs 21 residues. The CDR3 bases are TGCGCCAGCAGCTTCAACCTCCCCCCTCTGAACGGGGGGGCCAAGGAAGATACGCAGTATTTT. Translated, it gives CASSFNLPPLNGGAKEDTQYF.

This rearrangement joins TRBV3-1 to TRBJ2-1; 8 nucleotides align to TRBD2. The CDR3 loop spans 14 amino acids. Trimming took 7 bases from V and 6 from J; bases not matched to a gene: 8. Germline CDR1 is LGHDT and CDR2 is YNNKEL (reference sequence). The CDR3 sequence: CASKPQRGGNEQFF. The CDR3 region has the DNA TGTGCCAGCAAGCCGCAACGGGGGGGCAATGAGCAGTTCTTC.

This clonotype occurred once. J is TRBJ1-1 and V is TRBV12-3 or TRBV12-4; perhaps TRBD1 as D (6 bases). V was pared by 8 bases and J by 8 bases, with 9 bases between. The CDR3 is 10 residues long. CDR3 sequence reads: CASGTGEAFF. CDR3 bases: TGTGCCAGCGGAACAGGGGAAGCTTTCTTT.

The rearrangement links TRBV9 to TRBJ2-7; 8 nucleotides align to TRBD1. The CDR3 totals 13 residues. The germline V gene has CDR1 SGDLS and CDR2 YYNGEE. V shed 4 bases, J shed 7 bases, and the junction held 7 bases outside the gene matches. Written as DNA, the CDR3 is TGTGCCAGCAGCCAGGGACAGGTTAGGGAGCAGTACTTC. It encodes CASSQGQVREQYF.

Only one count was recorded for this clonotype. The rearrangement joins TRBV20-1 to TRBJ2-1; D is uncertain. Deletions cut 3 bases from V and 9 bases from J, with 9 bases between. The CDR3 covers 11 residues. Germline V lookup: CDR1 DFQATT, CDR2 SNEGSKA (reference sequence). CDR3 sequence: CSASSQFEQFF. As DNA, the CDR3 is TGCAGTGCTAGCTCTCAGTTTGAGCAGTTCTTC.

J is TRBJ2-7 and V is TRBV5-8; D may match TRBD1 or TRBD2 (5 bases each). CDR3 length: 13 amino acids. The germline V gene encodes CDR1 SGHTS and CDR2 YDEGEE. The V end lost 4 bases, the J end lost 3 bases, and 11 bases lay between the germline ends. In nucleotides, the CDR3 is TGTGCCAGCAGCAGAAAGGGACGCTACGAGCAGTACTTC. It yields the protein CASSRKGRYEQYF.

The chain combines TRBV18 with TRBJ2-3, with 13 bases matching TRBD2. This CDR3 is built from 16 residues. The V gene end was trimmed by 4 bases and the J gene end by 4 bases; junction bases not matched to a gene: 5. Germline CDR1 and CDR2: KGHSH and LQKENI. This chain's CDR3 is CASSLPGLAGPDTQYF. For the CDR3, the DNA is TGTGCCAGCTCACTCCCGGGACTAGCGGGGCCAGATACGCAGTATTTT. Drawing the rest from reference TRBV18 and TRBJ2-3, the complete variable domain is NAGVMQNPRHLVRRRGQEARLRCSPMKGHSHVYWYRQLPEEGLKFMVYLQKENIIDESGMPKERFSAEFPKEGPSILRIQQVVRGDSAAYFCASSLPGLAGPDTQYFGPGTRLTVL.

The V gene is TRBV13, the J gene TRBJ2-5; D is possibly TRBD1 (6 bases). The CDR3 length is 13 residues. Trimming took off 6 bases at V and 3 bases at J, with 11 bases between the two ends. Germline V gene sequence: CDR1 PRHDT, CDR2 FYEKMQ (reference sequence). Here the CDR3 reads CASRPSGEETQYF. For the CDR3, the DNA is TGTGCCAGCAGGCCCTCAGGGGAAGAGACCCAGTACTTC. The variable domain in full, completed from reference TRBV13 and TRBJ2-5, reads AAGVIQSPRHLIKEKRETATLKCYPIPRHDTVYWYQQGPGQDPQFLISFYEKMQSDKGSIPDRFSAQQFSDYHSELNMSSLELGDSALYFCASRPSGEETQYFGPGTRLLVL.

The gene calls are TRBV7-3 and TRBJ2-7, with 10 bases aligning to TRBD1. The CDR3 runs to 14 residues. Germline CDR1 and CDR2: SGHTA and FQGTGA. J gave up 5 bases and V 3 bases, and 4 bases lay outside the gene matches. The CDR3: CASSLGTGVNEQYF. The CDR3 DNA follows: TGTGCCAGCAGCTTGGGGACAGGGGTGAACGAGCAGTACTTC.

V is TRBV6-1 and J is TRBJ2-5; the match to TRBD1 covers 7 bases. Germline-derived CDR1 and CDR2 are MNHNS and SASEGT. The CDR3 runs 14 residues. The V segment lost 5 bases and the J segment 5 bases; nucleotides outside the gene matches: 8. The CDR3 spells CASSTTGFRETQYF. CDR3 sequence (DNA): TGTGCCAGCAGTACGACAGGGTTCCGCGAGACCCAGTACTTC.

This chain connects TRBV5-4 to TRBJ2-7, with 14 bases lining up with TRBD2. This CDR3 spans 16 amino acids. V was clipped by 4 bases and J by 0 bases; unmatched bases: 3. CDR1 is SGHNT, CDR2 YYREEE, per germline (reference sequence). The CDR3, as DNA: TGTGCCAGCAGCGGGGGACTAGCGGGGGCCTCCTACGAGCAGTACTTC. Protein: CASSGGLAGASYEQYF.

The genes are TRBV13 and TRBJ2-3; D not resolved. The V end was cut by 7 bases, the J end by 3 bases, with 8 bases between. The CDR3 sequence is 12 residues long. Germline V lookup: CDR1 PRHDT, CDR2 FYEKMQ (reference sequence). The CDR3 DNA reads TGTGCCAGCACCGATACTACAGATACGCAGTATTTT. This translates into CASTDTTDTQYF.

V usage is TRBV4-1 and J usage is TRBJ2-3; possible D gene TRBD1, 6 bases. With 3 bases removed from V and 2 bases from J, the gap between germline ends came to 12 bases. Germline V gene lookup returns CDR1 MGHRA and CDR2 YSYEKL. The CDR3 length is 15 residues. This CDR3 reads CASSHRDTDTDTQYF. Here the CDR3 DNA reads TGCGCCAGCAGCCACCGGGACACTGACACAGATACGCAGTATTTT.

V usage is TRBV30 and J usage is TRBJ2-3, with unresolved D. Germline CDR1 GTSNPN, CDR2 SVGIG (reference sequence). The V gene lost 1 base and the J gene lost 1 base, with 15 bases spanning the gap. The CDR3 extends over 16 amino acids. CDR3 residues: CAWSEKRLSRTDTQYF. CDR3 nucleotide sequence: TGTGCCTGGAGTGAAAAGAGATTATCCCGCACAGATACGCAGTATTTT.

The chain employs TRBV30 and TRBJ2-1; 10 bases match TRBD1. V lost 6 bases to trimming and J lost 9 bases; unmatched junction nucleotides: 17. CDR1 is GTSNPN, CDR2 SVGIG, per germline (reference sequence). The CDR3 length is 16 residues. This CDR3 reads CACGAFPIRQGAEQFF. For the CDR3, the DNA is TGTGCCTGTGGAGCTTTCCCCATCCGACAGGGGGCTGAGCAGTTCTTC.

The gene calls are TRBV24-1 and TRBJ2-3; 10 bases match TRBD2. This CDR3 is 18 amino acids long. Germline assignment: CDR1 KGHDR and CDR2 SFDVKD. Trimming at V came to 1 base and at J to 6 bases, leaving 12 bases not matched to a gene. As DNA, the CDR3 is TGTGCCACCAGTGATTTAAAACTAGCGGGGTATATGGCGGATACGCAGTATTTT. As protein: CATSDLKLAGYMADTQYF.

V and J are TRBV7-6 and TRBJ1-2; no clear D gene. CDR3 length equals 12 residues. Germline values: CDR1 SGHVS, CDR2 FNYEAQ. Trimming took off 4 bases at V and 6 bases at J, with 9 bases between the two ends. The CDR3 DNA follows: TGTGCCAGCAGCTATAACACCCATGGCTACACCTTC. Translated: CASSYNTHGYTF.

The V and J genes are TRBV3-1 and TRBJ2-1; D gene uncertain. Germline V gene sequence: CDR1 LGHDT, CDR2 YNNKEL (reference sequence). The CDR3 runs 12 residues. V was trimmed by 0 bases and J by 4 bases, leaving 1 base between them. Here the CDR3 reads CASSQDYNEQFF. Written as DNA, the CDR3 is TGTGCCAGCAGCCAAGATTACAATGAGCAGTTCTTC.

This clonotype was found once. The rearrangement joins TRBV20-1 to TRBJ2-7; either TRBD1 or TRBD2 may fit D (5 bases each). The germline CDR1 and CDR2 sequences are DFQATT and SNEGSKA (reference sequence). There are 14 residues in the CDR3. V was cut by 8 bases and J by 5 bases, with 22 bases left in between. In DNA, the CDR3 is TGCAGTCAAAGCAGGGCAGGGAGATCTCACGAGCAGTACTTC. It yields the protein CSQSRAGRSHEQYF.